This T cell receptor (beta chain) was retrieved from a study of blood T cell repertoires in COVID-19. Across the whole study: T cells, B-cell-depleted T cells, or PBMCs provided the cDNA or gDNA that served as material.

Produced via immunoSEQ multiplex PCR; TCRdb's table is partial and in-frame only. The sample lists hundreds of thousands of clones, roughly nine tenths occurring once. This CDR3 is built from 14 residues. Germline CDR1 and CDR2: MNHNY and SVGAGI (reference sequence). V gave up 6 bases and J gave up 4 bases, with 14 bases separating them. The chain carries TRBV6-6 and TRBJ2-3; D may be TRBD2 (5 bases). Material: PBMCs or T cells enriched from blood (not recorded which). The TCR sequence derives from a man aged 25-40 years who had recovered from COVID-19. CDR3 nucleotide sequence: TGTGCCAGCAGACCTACTAGTAACGCAGATACGCAGTATTTT. It codes for CASRPTSNADTQYF.